This TCR beta chain was observed in a study of blood T cells in healthy people across ages. Concerning this clonotype: Antigen unknown.

Combining a sample-barcoded 5' primer with a J-beta primer mix, a second PCR ran for about 7 to 11 cycles. Tags on each cDNA molecule came from a template-switch adaptor with 12 random nucleotides. TCRdb processed the 5' RACE reads anew with MiXCR; each CDR3 protein has one entry. The sample records about 1.6 million distinct CDR3 sequences, 30% to 35% being singletons. Broader study findings: Reliance upon unsorted PBMCs precluded definitive naive versus antigen-experienced comparison. A roughly linear age-dependent decrease characterized TCR beta diversity per million T cells.

This TCR was recovered from a woman younger than 45 in good health. Sequenced sample: blood.

This CDR3 reads CAISPTPGTGGRNQPQHF. CDR3 nucleotides: TGTGCCATCAGTCCAACTCCCGGGACAGGGGGCCGCAATCAGCCCCAGCATTTT. This rearrangement joins TRBV10-3 to TRBJ1-5; 12 nucleotides align to TRBD1. V lost 5 bases and J lost 2; bases outside the gene matches: 10. The CDR3 runs 18 residues. Germline-derived CDR1 and CDR2 are ENHRY and SYGVKD.